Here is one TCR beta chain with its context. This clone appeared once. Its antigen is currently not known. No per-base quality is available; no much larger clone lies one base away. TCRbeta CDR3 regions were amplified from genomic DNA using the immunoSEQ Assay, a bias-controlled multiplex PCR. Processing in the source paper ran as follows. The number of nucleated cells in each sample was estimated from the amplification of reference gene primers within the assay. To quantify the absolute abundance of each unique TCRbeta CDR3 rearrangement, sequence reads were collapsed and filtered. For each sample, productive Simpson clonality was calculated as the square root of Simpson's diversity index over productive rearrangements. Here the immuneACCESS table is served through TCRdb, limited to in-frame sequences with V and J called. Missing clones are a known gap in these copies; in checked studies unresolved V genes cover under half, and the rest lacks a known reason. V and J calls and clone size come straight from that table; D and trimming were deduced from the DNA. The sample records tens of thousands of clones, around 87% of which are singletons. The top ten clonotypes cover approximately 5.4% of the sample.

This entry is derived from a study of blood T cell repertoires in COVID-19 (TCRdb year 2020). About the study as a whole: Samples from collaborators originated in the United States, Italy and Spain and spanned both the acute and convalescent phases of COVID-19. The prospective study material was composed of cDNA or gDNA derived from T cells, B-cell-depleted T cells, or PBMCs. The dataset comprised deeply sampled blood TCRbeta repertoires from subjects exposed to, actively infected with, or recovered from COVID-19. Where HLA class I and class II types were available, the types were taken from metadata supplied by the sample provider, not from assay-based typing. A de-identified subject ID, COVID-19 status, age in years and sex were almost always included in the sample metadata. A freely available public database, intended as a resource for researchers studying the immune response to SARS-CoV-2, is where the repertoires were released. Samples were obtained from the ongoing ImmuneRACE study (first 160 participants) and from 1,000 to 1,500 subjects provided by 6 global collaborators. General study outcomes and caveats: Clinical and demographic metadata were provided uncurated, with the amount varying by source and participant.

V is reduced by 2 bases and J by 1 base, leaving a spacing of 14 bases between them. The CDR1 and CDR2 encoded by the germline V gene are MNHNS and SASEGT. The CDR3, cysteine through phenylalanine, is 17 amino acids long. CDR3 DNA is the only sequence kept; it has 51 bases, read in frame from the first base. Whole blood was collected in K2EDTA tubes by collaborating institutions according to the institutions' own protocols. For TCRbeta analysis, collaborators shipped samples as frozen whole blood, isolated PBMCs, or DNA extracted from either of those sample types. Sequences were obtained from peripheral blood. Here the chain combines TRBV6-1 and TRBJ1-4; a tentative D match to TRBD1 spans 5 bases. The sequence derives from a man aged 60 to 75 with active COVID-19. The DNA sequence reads TGTGCCAGCAGTGAATGGGGCAGGGCCCGAACTAATGAAAAACTGTTTTTT. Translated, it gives CASSEWGRARTNEKLFF.